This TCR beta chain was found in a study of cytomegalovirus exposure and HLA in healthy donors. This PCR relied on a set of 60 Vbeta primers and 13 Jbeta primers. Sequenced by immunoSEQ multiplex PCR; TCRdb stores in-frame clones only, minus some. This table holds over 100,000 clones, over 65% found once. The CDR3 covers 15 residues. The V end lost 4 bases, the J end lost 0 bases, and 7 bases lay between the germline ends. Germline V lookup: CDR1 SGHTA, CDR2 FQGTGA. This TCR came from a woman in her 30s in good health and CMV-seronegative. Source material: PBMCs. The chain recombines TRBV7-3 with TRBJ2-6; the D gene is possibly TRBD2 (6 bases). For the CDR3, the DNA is TGTGCCAGCAGCTCAGCGGGCTCTGGGGCCAACGTCCTGACTTTC. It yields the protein CASSSAGSGANVLTF.